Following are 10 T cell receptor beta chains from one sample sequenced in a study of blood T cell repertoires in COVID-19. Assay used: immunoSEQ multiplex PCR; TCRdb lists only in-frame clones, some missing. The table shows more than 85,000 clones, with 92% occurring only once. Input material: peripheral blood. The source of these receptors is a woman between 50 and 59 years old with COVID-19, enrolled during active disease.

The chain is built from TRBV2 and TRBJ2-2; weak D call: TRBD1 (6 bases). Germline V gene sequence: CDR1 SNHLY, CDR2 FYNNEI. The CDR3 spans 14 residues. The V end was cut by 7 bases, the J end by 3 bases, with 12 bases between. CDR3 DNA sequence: TGTGCCAGCAACCCGGACAGACACACCGGGGAGCTGTTTTTT. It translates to CASNPDRHTGELFF.

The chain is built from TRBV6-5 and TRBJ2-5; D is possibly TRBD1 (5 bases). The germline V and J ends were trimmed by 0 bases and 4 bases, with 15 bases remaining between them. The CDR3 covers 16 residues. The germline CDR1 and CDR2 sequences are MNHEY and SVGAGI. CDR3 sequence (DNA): TGTGCCAGCAGTTACTCCCCCTCAGGGCAGTCAGAGACCCAGTACTTC. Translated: CASSYSPSGQSETQYF.

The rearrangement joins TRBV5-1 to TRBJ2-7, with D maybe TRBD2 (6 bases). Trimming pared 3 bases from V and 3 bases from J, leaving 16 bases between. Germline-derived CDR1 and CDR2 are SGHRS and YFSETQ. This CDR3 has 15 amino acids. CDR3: CASSSKTGTLYEQYF. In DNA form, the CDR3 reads TGCGCCAGCAGCTCCAAGACCGGGACTCTCTACGAGCAGTACTTC. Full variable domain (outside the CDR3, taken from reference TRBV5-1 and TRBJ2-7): KAGVTQTPRYLIKTRGQQVTLSCSPISGHRSVSWYQQTPGQGLQFLFEYFSETQRNKGNFPGRFSGRQFSNSRSEMNVSTLELGDSALYLCASSSKTGTLYEQYFGPGTRLTVT.

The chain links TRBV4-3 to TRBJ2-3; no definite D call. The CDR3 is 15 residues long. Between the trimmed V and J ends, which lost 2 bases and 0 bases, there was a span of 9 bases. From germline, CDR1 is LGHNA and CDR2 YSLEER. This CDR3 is CASSQQPRSTDTQYF. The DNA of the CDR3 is TGCGCCAGCAGCCAACAGCCGAGGAGCACAGATACGCAGTATTTT.

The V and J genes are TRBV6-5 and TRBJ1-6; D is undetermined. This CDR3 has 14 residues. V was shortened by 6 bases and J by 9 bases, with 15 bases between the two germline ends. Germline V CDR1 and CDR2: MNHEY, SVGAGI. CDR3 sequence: CASRRKVSGSPLHF. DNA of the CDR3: TGTGCCAGCAGACGGAAGGTTTCGGGTTCACCCCTCCACTTT.

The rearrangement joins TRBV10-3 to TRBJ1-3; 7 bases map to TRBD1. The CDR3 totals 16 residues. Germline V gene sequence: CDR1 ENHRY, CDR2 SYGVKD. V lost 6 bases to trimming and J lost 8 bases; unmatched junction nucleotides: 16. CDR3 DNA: TGTGCCATCAGGGAGGGACAGCCTGGCGGTGGGGACACCATATATTTT. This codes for CAIREGQPGGGDTIYF.

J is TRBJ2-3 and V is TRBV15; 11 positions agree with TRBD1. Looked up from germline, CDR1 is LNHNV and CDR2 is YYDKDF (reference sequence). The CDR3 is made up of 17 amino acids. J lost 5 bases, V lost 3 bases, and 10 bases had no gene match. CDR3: CATSSIGQGARGDTQYF. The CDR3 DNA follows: TGTGCCACCAGCAGTATCGGACAGGGGGCGAGAGGAGATACGCAGTATTTT.

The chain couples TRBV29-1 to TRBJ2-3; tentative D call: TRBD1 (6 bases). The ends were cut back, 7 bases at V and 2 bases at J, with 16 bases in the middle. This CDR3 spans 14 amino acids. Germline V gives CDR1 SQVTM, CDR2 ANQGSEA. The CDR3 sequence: CSARPTGFTDTQYF. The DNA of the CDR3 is TGCAGCGCCAGACCGACAGGCTTCACAGATACGCAGTATTTT.

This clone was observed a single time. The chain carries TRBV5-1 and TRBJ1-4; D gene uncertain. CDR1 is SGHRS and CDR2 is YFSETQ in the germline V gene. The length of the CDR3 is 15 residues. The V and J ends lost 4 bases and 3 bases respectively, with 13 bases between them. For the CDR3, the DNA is TGCGCCAGCAGCGTAAAGGGAGCTCCTAATGAAAAACTGTTTTTT. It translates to CASSVKGAPNEKLFF.

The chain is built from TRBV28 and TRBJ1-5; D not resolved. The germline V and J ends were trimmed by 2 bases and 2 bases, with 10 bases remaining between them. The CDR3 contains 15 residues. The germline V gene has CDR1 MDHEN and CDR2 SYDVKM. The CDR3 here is CASSLGSIGNQPQHF. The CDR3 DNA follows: TGTGCCAGCAGTTTAGGTTCGATAGGCAATCAGCCCCAGCATTTT.